This TCR beta chain was documented in a study of cytomegalovirus exposure and HLA in healthy donors. General study findings and limits: Several top significant clusters appeared, in a later analysis, to be linked to common viral pathogens.

Trimming took 5 bases from V and 3 from J, leaving 14 bases between them. Per the germline V gene, CDR1 is MNHEY and CDR2 is SVGAGI. The CDR3 runs to 14 residues. Comments on this clone: Its antigen is as yet unknown.

Amplification used 60 Vbeta primers and 13 Jbeta primers. Profiled with immunoSEQ multiplex PCR; TCRdb holds only in-frame clones, not every one. The sample yields around 190,000 clones, of which the top ten take up approximately 0.98%. Material for sequencing was PBMCs. The chain employs TRBV6-5 and TRBJ2-7, with D maybe TRBD2 (6 bases). This TCR was recovered from a woman in her thirties in good health and CMV-seropositive. CDR3 DNA: TGTGCCAGCAGTGCGCGGGACTGGGGCTACGAGCAGTACTTC. As protein: CASSARDWGYEQYF.